The 27 T cell receptor beta chains listed next were all sequenced from one sample in a study of identical twins. One entry per CDR3 protein results from TCRdb running MiXCR on the 5' RACE reads. The table lists 420,000 or so distinct CDR3 sequences, approximately 17% of them singletons. The sequencing input was naive T cells sorted from blood. These receptors came from a man aged 50 to 60 in good health.

This clonotype was counted ten times or more. V usage is TRBV28 and J usage is TRBJ2-4; D not resolved. This CDR3 is built from 15 residues. The germline V gene has CDR1 MDHEN and CDR2 SYDVKM. The germline V and J ends were trimmed by 6 bases and 0 bases, with 12 bases remaining between them. CDR3 loop: CASRPILRAKNIQYF. CDR3 DNA: TGTGCCAGCAGACCGATCTTAAGAGCCAAAAACATTCAGTACTTC.

This sequence joins TRBV12-3 or TRBV12-4 and TRBJ1-1; D is ambiguous. This CDR3 has 14 amino acids. The ends were cut back, 7 bases at V and 1 base at J, with 13 bases in the middle. CDR3 sequence reads: CASISWQKNTEAFF. The CDR3 DNA sequence: TGTGCCAGCATCTCATGGCAGAAGAACACTGAAGCTTTCTTT.

This chain joins TRBV20-1 and TRBJ2-7; D might be TRBD2 (7 bases). V was pared by 3 bases and J by 1 base, with 19 bases between. The CDR3 extends over 16 amino acids. In germline, CDR1 is DFQATT, CDR2 SNEGSKA (reference sequence). CDR3 nucleotide sequence: TGCAGTGCTAGGGGTGTGAGGGGGGGGCAGTCCTACGAGCAGTACTTC. Protein product: CSARGVRGGQSYEQYF.

This chain joins TRBV28 and TRBJ2-7; D not resolved. The CDR3 runs to 12 residues. Germline CDR1 MDHEN, CDR2 SYDVKM. V lost 6 bases to trimming and J lost 6 bases, with 12 bases between them. CDR3 coding DNA: TGTGCCAGCAGCCTCCAGACCGGCGAGCAGTACTTC. It encodes CASSLQTGEQYF.

This clonotype was seen repeatedly, ten times or more. The J gene is TRBJ2-7, the V gene TRBV27; D unresolved. The CDR3 totals 13 residues. Germline CDR1 is MNHEY and CDR2 is SMNVEV (reference sequence). Trimming shortened V by 3 bases and J by 2 bases, and 8 bases separated the two germline ends. The CDR3 nucleotides are TGTGCCAGCAGTTTCGGTTCCCCCTACGAGCAGTACTTC. It specifies CASSFGSPYEQYF.

In regard to this clonotype: Possible read error: a much larger clone is one base away. This rearrangement joins TRBV29-1 to TRBJ2-3; D call uncertain. CDR1 SQVTM and CDR2 ANQGSEA come from the germline V gene. V was pared by 7 bases and J by 10 bases, with 12 bases between. The CDR3 runs 10 residues. CDR3 bases: TGCAGCGCCAGTTTGGATGCGCAGTATTTT. Translation gives CSASLDAQYF.

This chain uses TRBV2 with TRBJ2-1; 7 nucleotides agree with TRBD1. This CDR3 comprises 14 residues. Germline trimming cut 8 bases from V and 0 bases from J; bases unmatched to any gene: 4. Germline V gene sequence: CDR1 SNHLY, CDR2 FYNNEI. The CDR3 loop is CASQQGPSYNEQFF. In DNA, the CDR3 is TGTGCCAGCCAACAGGGGCCCTCCTACAATGAGCAGTTCTTC.

The CDR3 protein is CASSQTRTRGAITDTQYF. The CDR3 DNA reads TGTGCCAGCAGCCAAACCCGCACCCGCGGGGCTATCACAGATACGCAGTATTTT. The genes are TRBV3-1 and TRBJ2-3, with a weak D call TRBD2 (6 bases). This CDR3 contains 18 residues. The ends were cut back, 2 bases at V and 2 bases at J, with 20 bases in the middle. The V gene's germline CDR1 is LGHDT and CDR2 YNNKEL (reference sequence).

The V and J genes are TRBV27 and TRBJ1-4; D is ambiguous. The germline CDR1 and CDR2 sequences are MNHEY and SMNVEV (reference sequence). The CDR3 is made up of 13 amino acids. V was pared by 7 bases and J by 8 bases, with 14 bases between. The CDR3: CASTFAGGEKLFF. The CDR3 DNA is TGTGCCAGCACCTTTGCAGGAGGCGAAAAACTGTTTTTT.

Only a few counts were recorded for this clonotype. The chain couples TRBV4-3 to TRBJ2-7; D is possibly TRBD1 or TRBD2 (5 bases each). The CDR3 is made up of 15 amino acids. The germline CDR1 and CDR2 sequences are LGHNA and YSLEER. V lost 4 bases and J lost 2, with 15 bases in between. Here the CDR3 reads CASSPGRHATYEQYF. The DNA of the CDR3 is TGCGCCAGCAGCCCGGGACGGCATGCTACCTACGAGCAGTACTTC.

This clonotype has ten or more counts. This chain links TRBV4-3 with TRBJ1-1; D remains ambiguous. The CDR3 length is 14 residues. CDR1 LGHNA and CDR2 YSLEER come from the germline V gene. V lost 6 bases and J lost 6, with 17 bases in between. In DNA, the CDR3 is TGCGCCAGCAGTAACGGGCCCTCTGTCGCTGAAGCTTTCTTT. Residues: CASSNGPSVAEAFF.

This clonotype has just a few counts. This sequence joins TRBV5-4 and TRBJ1-1, with D possibly being TRBD1 (5 bases). Germline CDR1 SGHNT, CDR2 YYREEE (reference sequence). V lost 0 bases and J 2 bases, leaving 8 bases between the germline ends. This CDR3 spans 14 amino acids. CDR3 loop: CASSLADRNTEAFF. DNA of the CDR3: TGTGCCAGCAGCTTGGCCGACAGAAACACTGAAGCTTTCTTT.

This chain joins TRBV7-2 and TRBJ2-7; D ambiguous. This CDR3 contains 13 residues. Trimming took off 5 bases at V and 3 bases at J, with 11 bases between the two ends. Germline values: CDR1 SGHTA, CDR2 FQGNSA. The CDR3 DNA reads as TGTGCCAGCAGCCCCTACTATTACTACGAGCAGTACTTC. It encodes CASSPYYYYEQYF.

This clonotype was counted between two and nine times. This rearrangement joins TRBV6-1 to TRBJ2-2; possibly TRBD2 for D (5 bases). Germline V gene sequence: CDR1 MNHNS, CDR2 SASEGT. CDR3 length: 18 amino acids. V was trimmed by 6 bases and J by 7 bases, leaving 27 bases between them. The CDR3 sequence is CASSPWDDTWRNGGELFF. In nucleotides, the CDR3 is TGTGCCAGCAGCCCCTGGGATGATACCTGGAGGAATGGCGGGGAGCTGTTTTTT.

The V and J genes are TRBV3-1 and TRBJ2-3; TRBD1 is a possible D gene (6 bases). V was shortened by 1 base and J by 0 bases, with 8 bases between the two germline ends. The CDR3 spans 15 residues. Germline CDR1 and CDR2: LGHDT and YNNKEL (reference sequence). The CDR3 region has the DNA TGTGCCAGCAGCCAAGGTGGGACAAGCACAGATACGCAGTATTTT. This sequence encodes CASSQGGTSTDTQYF.

This clonotype has ten or more counts. This chain uses TRBV10-3 with TRBJ1-2; no reliable D call. Germline V lookup: CDR1 ENHRY, CDR2 SYGVKD. There are 13 residues in the CDR3. Trimming pared 4 bases from V and 0 bases from J, leaving 6 bases between. CDR3 bases: TGTGCCATCAGTGGGGGTTCTAACTATGGCTACACCTTC. Protein: CAISGGSNYGYTF.

There are a few counts of this clonotype. The chain recombines TRBV29-1 with TRBJ2-7; D possibly matches TRBD1 or TRBD2 (5 bases each). The CDR3 length is 14 residues. Between the trimmed V and J ends, which lost 6 bases and 0 bases, there was a span of 15 bases. Looked up from germline, CDR1 is SQVTM and CDR2 is ANQGSEA. CDR3 DNA: TGCAGCGTAGAGGGGTGGGGAAGCTCCTACGAGCAGTACTTC. Translation gives CSVEGWGSSYEQYF.

The chain is built from TRBV20-1 and TRBJ1-6; 8 bases match TRBD1. The CDR3 consists of 13 residues. Germline assignment: CDR1 DFQATT and CDR2 SNEGSKA (reference sequence). V shed 7 bases, J shed 9 bases, and the junction held 8 bases outside the gene matches. The CDR3 loop is CSGLQGASSPLHF. Here the CDR3 DNA reads TGCAGTGGTTTGCAGGGGGCCAGTTCACCCCTCCACTTT.

This clonotype was seen a handful of times. The chain employs TRBV11-2 and TRBJ1-6, with unresolved D. V dropped 1 base and J dropped 0 bases, with 13 bases sitting between them. Germline CDR1 SGHAT, CDR2 FQNNGV. There are 18 residues in the CDR3. CDR3 sequence reads: CASSLGLRWSSYNSPLHF. The CDR3, as DNA: TGTGCCAGCAGCTTAGGACTGAGATGGAGCTCCTATAATTCACCCCTCCACTTT.

V gene TRBV6-5 combines with J gene TRBJ2-7; 9 bases are shared with TRBD2. This CDR3 spans 16 amino acids. Per the germline V gene, CDR1 is MNHEY and CDR2 is SVGAGI. V lost 0 bases to trimming and J lost 6 bases; unmatched junction nucleotides: 9. This CDR3 reads CASSYSIGLATREQYF. The CDR3 nucleotides are TGTGCCAGCAGTTACTCGATTGGACTAGCGACTCGCGAGCAGTACTTC.

This clonotype showed up just a few times. The gene calls are TRBV6-2 or TRBV6-3 and TRBJ2-5; 13 bases fit TRBD2. The junction had 16 bases not matched to a gene; V was cut back by 7 bases and J by 5 bases. The CDR3 loop spans 18 amino acids. CDR1 is MNHEY and CDR2 is SVGEGT in the germline V gene. The CDR3, as DNA: TGTGCCAGCACCGACCACGGACTAGCGGGAGAGTTTGGCGAGACCCAGTACTTC. This sequence encodes CASTDHGLAGEFGETQYF.

The rearrangement links TRBV7-2 to TRBJ2-1, with 11 bases lining up with TRBD2. Looked up from germline, CDR1 is SGHTA and CDR2 is FQGNSA. This CDR3 has 16 amino acids. Trimming removed 5 bases from V and 4 bases from J; junction bases left unmatched: 7. The CDR3 DNA is TGTGCCAGCAGCCGACGCGGGACTAGCGGATACAATGAGCAGTTCTTC. This translates into CASSRRGTSGYNEQFF.

This clonotype has only a few counts. This sequence joins TRBV20-1 and TRBJ1-1, with 8 bases identical to TRBD1. The CDR3 runs to 18 residues. Germline lookup yields CDR1 DFQATT and CDR2 SNEGSKA (reference sequence). Trimming at V came to 4 bases and at J to 1 base, leaving 17 bases not matched to a gene. The CDR3 bases are TGCAGTGCTATGGGACAGGAAAGGGTCGTGCCTAGGAACACTGAAGCTTTCTTT. This translates into CSAMGQERVVPRNTEAFF.

This clonotype was observed a handful of times. The chain combines TRBV12-3 or TRBV12-4 with TRBJ2-3; TRBD2 matches 8 bases. CDR3 length: 15 residues. V shed 5 bases, J shed 1 base, and the junction held 5 bases outside the gene matches. CDR3 residues: CASSVSGAGTDTQYF. The CDR3 nucleotides are TGTGCCAGCAGTGTTAGCGGGGCCGGCACAGATACGCAGTATTTT.

This clonotype was seen ten or more times. The chain links TRBV10-3 to TRBJ2-3; a weak D match, TRBD1 (6 bases). Germline V lookup: CDR1 ENHRY, CDR2 SYGVKD. V lost 4 bases, J lost 2 bases, and 13 bases lay in between. CDR3 length: 15 residues. CDR3 sequence (DNA): TGTGCCATCAGTGGAGGACAGCCGCTCACAGATACGCAGTATTTT. Its protein is CAISGGQPLTDTQYF.

The V call is TRBV3-1, the J call TRBJ1-3, with no clear D. Germline CDR1 LGHDT, CDR2 YNNKEL (reference sequence). V was shortened by 0 bases and J by 2 bases, with 8 bases between the two germline ends. This CDR3 spans 15 amino acids. The CDR3 spells CASSQDSRTGNTIYF. The CDR3 DNA reads as TGTGCCAGCAGCCAAGACTCCAGGACTGGAAACACCATATATTTT.

This clonotype was seen a single time. A much bigger clone sits one base away, suggesting this may be a read error. This chain joins TRBV3-1 and TRBJ1-5; D call uncertain. The germline gives CDR1 LGHDT, CDR2 YNNKEL (reference sequence). The CDR3 has 13 amino acids. V was shortened by 2 bases and J by 2 bases, with 4 bases between the two germline ends. DNA for the CDR3: TGTGCCAGCAGCCAATTGGGCAATCAGCCCCAGCATTTT. Protein product: CASSQLGNQPQHF.